Shown below are 31 T cell receptor beta chains from a single sample sequenced in a study of regulatory T cells in long-lasting Graves disease. Sample time point: newly diagnosed GD, antithyroid drugs for less than 3 months. PBMCs were the source of the RNA used for TCR sequencing. Construction of TCR beta libraries relied on iRepertoire HTBI primers and on Arm-PCR targeting CDR3 regions. MiXCR, run by TCRdb on the multiplex PCR reads, gives a single entry per CDR3 protein. The sample yields 350,000 to 450,000 distinct CDR3 sequences, around 16% seen once. The same sample was also studied in work on T cells in Graves' hyperthyroidism and ophthalmopathy.

The sequences come from peripheral blood mononuclear cells (PBMCs), collected at new diagnosis, from a patient treated with antithyroid drugs. Receptors originate from a woman in her thirties or forties with Graves disease.

This clonotype was seen at least ten times. The chain recombines TRBV10-2 with TRBJ1-1; D uncertain. V lost 4 bases and J lost 1, with 10 bases in between. The length of the CDR3 is 14 residues. Germline assignment: CDR1 WSHSY and CDR2 SAAADI. The CDR3 spells CASSGVNGNTEAFF. The CDR3 nucleotides are TGCGCCAGCAGTGGGGTGAATGGGAACACTGAAGCTTTCTTT.

This clonotype was observed at least ten times. The V and J genes are TRBV28 and TRBJ1-6, with TRBD1 matching over 7 bases. CDR3 length: 16 residues. Trimming cost V 5 bases and J 7 bases; bases outside gene matches: 11. Germline V gene sequence: CDR1 MDHEN, CDR2 SYDVKM. CDR3 protein: CASSVTGVGYNSPLHF. In nucleotides, the CDR3 is TGTGCCAGCAGTGTCACAGGGGTCGGATACAATTCACCCCTCCACTTT.

This clonotype occurred a few times. This chain joins TRBV14 and TRBJ1-1, with D uncertain. Germline V CDR1 and CDR2: SGHDN, FVKESK. The ends were cut back, 0 bases at V and 0 bases at J, with 23 bases in the middle. The CDR3 has 20 residues. Here the CDR3 DNA reads TGTGCCAGCAGCCAAGAGGCAGCCGATATATACGCCAGACTGAACACTGAAGCTTTCTTT. This gives the protein CASSQEAADIYARLNTEAFF.

This clonotype has a handful of counts. The V call is TRBV19, the J call TRBJ2-4; 7 bases line up with TRBD1. V lost 8 bases to trimming and J lost 9 bases; unmatched junction nucleotides: 7. Germline V gene data show CDR1 as LNHDA and CDR2 as SQIVND (reference sequence). The CDR3 is 12 residues long. CDR3 residues: CASGDRVGIQYF. In DNA, the CDR3 is TGTGCCAGTGGTGACAGGGTAGGCATTCAGTACTTC.

In this sample, this clonotype turned up many times. This chain uses TRBV20-1 with TRBJ1-1; 10 bases match TRBD1. Germline CDR1 DFQATT, CDR2 SNEGSKA (reference sequence). The CDR3 sequence is 14 residues long. Unmatched junction bases numbered 6, after V lost 7 bases and J lost 1 base. CDR3 sequence reads: CSVRQGAPNTEAFF. The CDR3 bases are TGCAGTGTCAGACAGGGGGCCCCGAACACTGAAGCTTTCTTT.

This clonotype was seen at least ten times. V is TRBV20-1 and J is TRBJ1-1; D unresolved. The CDR3 loop spans 11 amino acids. The germline CDR1 and CDR2 sequences are DFQATT and SNEGSKA (reference sequence). CDR3 residues: CTIKRNTEAFF. Written as DNA, the CDR3 is TGCACCATAAAGAGGAACACTGAAGCTTTCTTT.

The chain carries TRBV18 and TRBJ2-5, with D unclear. CDR1 and CDR2 from the germline V gene are KGHSH and LQKENI. V lost 2 bases to trimming and J lost 5 bases, with 15 bases between them. The CDR3 runs 15 residues. CDR3 region: CASSPSPRASETQYF. The CDR3 DNA follows: TGTGCCAGCTCACCAAGTCCCAGAGCCAGCGAGACCCAGTACTTC. Complete variable domain (other parts from reference TRBV18 and TRBJ2-5): NAGVMQNPRHLVRRRGQEARLRCSPMKGHSHVYWYRQLPEEGLKFMVYLQKENIIDESGMPKERFSAEFPKEGPSILRIQQVVRGDSAAYFCASSPSPRASETQYFGPGTRLLVL.

The CDR3 reads CASSVTSRDEGNEQFF. The DNA of the CDR3 is TGTGCCAGCAGCGTTACCTCCCGGGACGAGGGCAATGAGCAGTTCTTC. The genes are TRBV9 and TRBJ2-1, with D perhaps matching TRBD1 or TRBD2 (5 bases each). Germline-derived CDR1 and CDR2 are SGDLS and YYNGEE. V was trimmed by 2 bases and J by 6 bases, leaving 18 bases between them. The CDR3 contains 16 residues.

The sample holds many counts of this clonotype. The V call is TRBV7-3, the J call TRBJ2-1, with 9 bases matching TRBD2. The J segment lost 4 bases and the V segment lost 5 bases, leaving 9 bases of the junction unmatched. Germline CDR1 SGHTA, CDR2 FQGTGA. CDR3 length: 16 residues. The chain's CDR3 is CASSPTGLAFYNEQFF. CDR3 DNA sequence: TGTGCCAGCAGCCCAACCGGACTAGCGTTTTACAATGAGCAGTTCTTC.

This clonotype was recorded at least ten times. The chain employs TRBV15 and TRBJ2-5; 8 bases are a match to TRBD1. Germline CDR1 LNHNV, CDR2 YYDKDF (reference sequence). Trimming removed 6 bases from V and 4 bases from J; junction bases left unmatched: 7. The CDR3 has 14 residues. DNA of the CDR3: TGTGCCACCAGTCTTGACAGGGGAGGAGAGACCCAGTACTTC. As protein: CATSLDRGGETQYF.

This clonotype was recorded many times. The chain has TRBV4-1 and TRBJ1-2, with TRBD1 matching 9 bases. The CDR3 has 15 amino acids. With V trimmed by 0 bases and J by 4 bases, 3 bases remained unmatched. Germline V lookup: CDR1 MGHRA, CDR2 YSYEKL. The CDR3 sequence: CASSQDRQGGYGYTF. The CDR3 bases are TGCGCCAGCAGCCAAGATAGACAGGGGGGCTATGGCTACACCTTC.

This clonotype was seen ten or more times. The rearrangement joins TRBV18 to TRBJ2-5; D tentatively fits TRBD1 or TRBD2 (5 bases each). Trimming took off 4 bases at V and 5 bases at J, with 20 bases between the two ends. Germline loops: CDR1 KGHSH, CDR2 LQKENI. The CDR3 extends over 16 amino acids. The CDR3, as DNA: TGTGCCAGCTCACTTGTGAACGAGGGGCGGTTCGAGACCCAGTACTTC. Amino acid sequence: CASSLVNEGRFETQYF.

Concerning this clonotype: This could be a read error, since a much larger clone is one nucleotide away. V usage is TRBV28 and J usage is TRBJ1-1; TRBD1 aligns across 10 bases. The CDR3 extends over 19 amino acids. Germline assignment: CDR1 MDHEN and CDR2 SYDVKM. Trimming took 4 bases from V and 4 from J; bases not matched to a gene: 18. CDR3 sequence reads: CASSSLLIGDRGLSTEAFF. The CDR3 coding sequence is TGTGCCAGCAGTTCACTCCTCATTGGGGACAGGGGTCTTAGCACTGAAGCTTTCTTT.

The sample holds many counts of this clonotype. CDR3 loop: CASSSPDLGRSYEQYF. DNA of the CDR3: TGTGCCAGCAGCTCCCCGGACCTAGGCCGCTCCTACGAGCAGTACTTC. The chain couples TRBV11-2 to TRBJ2-7; D uncertain. The CDR3 sequence is 16 residues long. Germline CDR1 and CDR2: SGHAT and FQNNGV. Trimming shortened V by 4 bases and J by 0 bases, and 16 bases separated the two germline ends.

Remarks on this clonotype: Possible read error: a much larger clone is one base away. The CDR3 carries no conserved terminal phenylalanine or tryptophan, so it likely arises from a read error. V usage is TRBV13 and J usage is TRBJ1-1; 7 bases map to TRBD1. Germline V gene sequence: CDR1 PRHDT, CDR2 FYEKMQ (reference sequence). After removal of 5 bases from V and 3 bases from J, the junction contained 6 bases not matched to a gene. This CDR3 comprises 14 residues. CDR3 loop: CASSNRQGYTEAFS. In DNA, the CDR3 is TGTGCCAGCAGCAACCGACAGGGTTACACTGAAGCTTTCTCT.

This clonotype was counted at least ten times. The chain couples TRBV12-3 or TRBV12-4 to TRBJ2-2; no firm D call. V was trimmed by 6 bases and J by 7 bases, leaving 12 bases between them. CDR3 size: 13 residues. The CDR3 DNA reads as TGTGCCAGCAGGAGTAGATTAAACGGGGAGCTGTTTTTT. This codes for CASRSRLNGELFF.

In this sample, this clonotype turned up many times. V usage is TRBV20-1 and J usage is TRBJ1-2, with D perhaps TRBD1 (6 bases). Germline V lookup: CDR1 DFQATT, CDR2 SNEGSKA (reference sequence). The CDR3 has 14 residues. Trimming cost V 3 bases and J 3 bases, with 14 bases left between them. The CDR3: CSASETRGYYGYTF. CDR3 nucleotides: TGCAGTGCTAGTGAGACCAGGGGCTACTATGGCTACACCTTC.

This clonotype was observed many times. The V gene is TRBV12-3 or TRBV12-4, the J gene TRBJ2-1; 13 positions match TRBD2. Trimming cost V 4 bases and J 7 bases; bases outside gene matches: 7. This CDR3 has 16 residues. CDR3 sequence reads: CASSSPTSGRWNEQFF. In DNA form, the CDR3 reads TGTGCCAGCAGTTCCCCGACTAGCGGGAGGTGGAATGAGCAGTTCTTC.

This clonotype was detected ten times or more. The J gene is TRBJ2-2, the V gene TRBV11-3; no clear D gene. Trimming shortened V by 5 bases and J by 5 bases, and 6 bases separated the two germline ends. The germline gives CDR1 SGHNT, CDR2 YENEEA. The CDR3 runs 12 residues. The chain's CDR3 is CASSPMTGELFF. The CDR3 DNA follows: TGTGCCAGCAGCCCTATGACCGGGGAGCTGTTTTTT.

This clonotype showed up many times. This rearrangement joins TRBV5-8 to TRBJ2-7, with 9 positions matching TRBD2. V dropped 0 bases and J dropped 3; count of bases not matched to a gene: 1. CDR3 length: 14 residues. CDR1 SGHTS and CDR2 YDEGEE come from the germline V gene. The CDR3 here is CASSLGGRVYEQYF. The CDR3, as DNA: TGTGCCAGCAGCTTGGGCGGGAGGGTCTACGAGCAGTACTTC.

This chain links TRBV3-1 with TRBJ1-3; D remains unclear. This CDR3 is 16 amino acids long. Germline CDR1 LGHDT, CDR2 YNNKEL (reference sequence). V was shortened by 4 bases and J by 0 bases, with 13 bases between the two germline ends. CDR3: CASSPENMPSGNTIYF. DNA for the CDR3: TGTGCCAGCAGCCCCGAGAACATGCCCTCTGGAAACACCATATATTTT.

This clonotype has more than one count but fewer than ten. The V call is TRBV28, the J call TRBJ1-2; the match to TRBD1 covers 9 bases. The CDR3 runs to 15 residues. The V segment lost 3 bases and the J segment 5 bases; nucleotides outside the gene matches: 7. From germline, CDR1 is MDHEN and CDR2 SYDVKM. The DNA for the CDR3 is TGTGCCAGCAGTTTGACACAGGGGGCGGGATATGGCTACACCTTC. Its protein product is CASSLTQGAGYGYTF.

The V and J genes are TRBV9 and TRBJ2-7; D unclear. Germline loops: CDR1 SGDLS, CDR2 YYNGEE. V lost 0 bases, J lost 2 bases, and 9 bases lay in between. The CDR3 totals 14 residues. The CDR3 bases are TGTGCCAGCAGCGTAGATTCAGTAACCTACGAGCAGTACTTC. Translating gives CASSVDSVTYEQYF.

This clonotype was detected many times. V is TRBV2 and J is TRBJ2-1, with 11 bases identical to TRBD1. The junction had 12 bases not matched to a gene; V was cut back by 7 bases and J by 7 bases. Per the germline V gene, CDR1 is SNHLY and CDR2 is FYNNEI. This CDR3 has 16 amino acids. The CDR3 coding sequence is TGTGCCAGCAATCAAATCACGGGACAGGGGGGGAATGAGCAGTTCTTC. As protein: CASNQITGQGGNEQFF.

This clonotype was counted a few times. The genes are TRBV2 and TRBJ1-4; no firm D call. Deletions cut 5 bases from V and 8 bases from J, with 15 bases between. CDR1 and CDR2 (germline): SNHLY, FYNNEI. This CDR3 has 14 amino acids. The CDR3: CASSRSGGGEKLFF. CDR3 bases: TGTGCCAGCAGTAGGAGTGGAGGCGGAGAAAAACTGTTTTTT. Complete variable domain (other parts from reference TRBV2 and TRBJ1-4): EPEVTQTPSHQVTQMGQEVILRCVPISNHLYFYWYRQILGQKVEFLVSFYNNEISEKSEIFDDQFSVERPDGSNFTLKIRSTKLEDSAMYFCASSRSGGGEKLFFGSGTQLSVL.

This clonotype occurred many times. This chain uses TRBV2 with TRBJ1-1; weak D call: TRBD1 (5 bases). Germline V gene data show CDR1 as SNHLY and CDR2 as FYNNEI. The CDR3 totals 17 residues. Trimming took off 3 bases at V and 1 base at J, with 18 bases between the two ends. The chain's CDR3 is CASSEGPGFFENTEAFF. The CDR3 nucleotides are TGTGCCAGCAGTGAGGGGCCGGGTTTTTTTGAGAACACTGAAGCTTTCTTT.

The table lists this clonotype with a few counts. V gene TRBV7-9 combines with J gene TRBJ2-1; 12 nucleotides match TRBD2. Germline CDR1 and CDR2: SEHNR and FQNEAQ (reference sequence). CDR3 size: 18 residues. V dropped 4 bases and J dropped 5; count of bases not matched to a gene: 12. The CDR3 coding sequence is TGTGCCAGCAGCTCGACCCGACTAGCGGGAGTTCGCGACAATGAGCAGTTCTTC. Residues: CASSSTRLAGVRDNEQFF.

In this sample, this clonotype turned up many times. This rearrangement joins TRBV11-3 to TRBJ2-3, with 12 bases lining up with TRBD2. The CDR3 contains 17 residues. Per germline, CDR1 SGHNT and CDR2 YENEEA. V lost 5 bases and J lost 2; bases outside the gene matches: 8. The CDR3 loop reads CASSVRTSGTLTDTQYF. In nucleotides, the CDR3 is TGTGCCAGCAGCGTCCGGACTAGCGGGACCCTCACAGATACGCAGTATTTT.

This clonotype was counted only a few times. This CDR3 reads CASSPGFGNTIYF. DNA of the CDR3: TGTGCCAGCAGCCCCGGGTTTGGAAACACCATATATTTT. This chain uses TRBV12-3 or TRBV12-4 with TRBJ1-3; no clear D gene. This CDR3 is 13 amino acids long. V was trimmed by 6 bases and J by 3 bases, leaving 9 bases between them.

This clonotype has more than one count but fewer than ten. The chain employs TRBV19 and TRBJ1-4; D unclear. V lost 7 bases to trimming and J lost 8 bases, with 20 bases between them. CDR3 length: 15 amino acids. Germline lookup yields CDR1 LNHDA and CDR2 SQIVND (reference sequence). CDR3 in amino acids: CASTRRQQPQEKLFF. CDR3 DNA: TGTGCCAGTACCCGGCGGCAACAACCCCAGGAAAAACTGTTTTTT.

This clonotype was picked up many times. V usage is TRBV20-1 and J usage is TRBJ1-5; possible D gene TRBD1, 5 bases. Germline V lookup: CDR1 DFQATT, CDR2 SNEGSKA (reference sequence). CDR3 length: 15 amino acids. V lost 3 bases, J lost 0 bases, and 12 bases lay in between. The CDR3 sequence: CSARSREYSNQPQHF. CDR3 bases: TGCAGTGCTAGGTCCAGGGAATATAGCAATCAGCCCCAGCATTTT.